These 5 T cell receptor beta chains share one sample of origin, sequenced in a study of cytomegalovirus exposure and HLA in healthy donors. The PCR contained 60 Vbeta and 13 Jbeta primers. Generated by immunoSEQ multiplex PCR, the TCRdb table keeps only in-frame clones and is missing some. The sample consists of about 120,000 clones, 77% of them appearing once. Input material: PBMCs. These receptors all come from a man younger than 35 in good health and CMV-seropositive.

The rearrangement joins TRBV6-5 to TRBJ1-2; no clear D. Germline CDR1 MNHEY, CDR2 SVGAGI. Trimming cost V 4 bases and J 5 bases, with 5 bases left between them. This CDR3 has 11 amino acids. In nucleotides, the CDR3 is TGTGCCAGCAGTTCGGGATATGGCTACACCTTC. Translated, it gives CASSSGYGYTF.

The table lists this clone with a few counts. J is TRBJ1-2 and V is TRBV15; 8 nucleotides agree with TRBD1. CDR1 is LNHNV, CDR2 YYDKDF, per germline (reference sequence). The ends lost 3 bases at V and 2 bases at J; junction bases unmatched: 11. CDR3 length: 17 amino acids. This CDR3 is CATSSSTGVNLNYGYTF. DNA of the CDR3: TGTGCCACCAGCAGTTCGACAGGGGTGAACCTCAACTATGGCTACACCTTC.

This rearrangement joins TRBV7-2 to TRBJ2-5; 8 bases are shared with TRBD2. The ends lost 3 bases at V and 5 bases at J; junction bases unmatched: 11. The CDR3 has 16 residues. Germline CDR1 is SGHTA and CDR2 is FQGNSA. The CDR3 nucleotides read TGTGCCAGCAGCTTCCGGAGGGCGGGAGGAGGTGAGACCCAGTACTTC. Amino acids: CASSFRRAGGGETQYF.

This clone was counted only a few times. The chain is built from TRBV7-9 and TRBJ2-2, with 8 bases fitting TRBD1. After removal of 5 bases from V and 5 bases from J, the junction contained 7 bases not matched to a gene. The CDR3 totals 15 residues. The V gene's germline CDR1 is SEHNR and CDR2 FQNEAQ (reference sequence). CDR3 region: CASSRKTGDTGELFF. CDR3 sequence (DNA): TGTGCCAGCAGCCGAAAGACAGGGGATACCGGGGAGCTGTTTTTT. The whole variable domain, remainder taken from reference TRBV7-9 and TRBJ2-2, is DTGVSQNPRHKITKRGQNVTFRCDPISEHNRLYWYRQTLGQGPEFLTYFQNEAQLEKSRLLSDRFSAERPKGSFSTLEIQRTEQGDSAMYLCASSRKTGDTGELFFGEGSRLTVL.

The rearrangement links TRBV6-6 to TRBJ1-2, with 7 bases matching TRBD1. The length of the CDR3 is 15 residues. Per the germline V gene, CDR1 is MNHNY and CDR2 is SVGAGI (reference sequence). V dropped 7 bases and J dropped 1; count of bases not matched to a gene: 9. The CDR3 DNA reads TGTGCCAGCATCTCGCCGACAGGGATTAACTATGGCTACACCTTC. Translating gives CASISPTGINYGYTF.